Listed below are T cell receptor beta chains from one sample, sequenced in a study of T cells in Graves' hyperthyroidism and ophthalmopathy. TCRdb called the multiplex PCR reads again in MiXCR, with one record for every CDR3 protein. The repertoire has some 300,000 distinct CDR3 sequences, approximately 18% of them found once; the top ten carry roughly 40%. Sequencing used blood. These receptors were taken from a man in his fifties with Graves' ophthalmopathy. The CDR3 runs from the conserved cysteine through the conserved F or W. The D gene is left open where the match is weak. The size entry is marked missing in some rows and otherwise reads once, few, many or a size class.

j_call d_call v_call clone_size cdr3_aa cdr3_nt
TRBJ2-2 TRBD2 TRBV6-1 few CASRTSGGTGELFF TGTGCCAGCAGGACAAGCGGGGGGACCGGGGAGCTGTTTTTT
TRBJ2-7 - TRBV5-1 many CASSSQKGSYEQYF TGCGCCAGCAGCTCCCAAAAGGGGTCCTACGAGCAGTACTTC
TRBJ2-3 - TRBV20-1 many CSASLSGDTQYF TGCAGTGCTAGCCTCTCGGGAGATACGCAGTATTTT
TRBJ2-1 TRBD2 TRBV5-1 few CASSPSGSNNEQFF TGCGCCAGCAGCCCTAGCGGGAGTAACAATGAGCAGTTCTTC
TRBJ2-5 - TRBV7-9 - CASSTRGLEGSGETQYF TGTGCCAGCAGTACTCGGGGACTGGAAGGGTCTGGCGAGACCCAGTACTTC
TRBJ2-1 - TRBV7-3 many CASSLSSYNEQFF TGTGCCAGCAGCTTAAGTTCCTACAATGAGCAGTTCTTC
TRBJ2-2 TRBD1 TRBV2 many CASGETGAGTGELFF TGTGCCAGCGGTGAGACAGGGGCCGGCACCGGGGAGCTGTTTTTT
TRBJ1-1 - TRBV30 many CAWRGQMNTEAFF TGTGCCTGGAGAGGACAGATGAACACTGAAGCTTTCTTT
TRBJ1-4 TRBD1 TRBV2 few CASWTGTREKLFF TGTGCCAGCTGGACAGGGACTCGCGAAAAACTGTTTTTT
TRBJ1-5 - TRBV19 - CASSIEAPAQGDQPQHF TGTGCCAGTAGTATAGAAGCCCCAGCCCAGGGAGATCAGCCCCAGCATTTT
TRBJ2-1 - TRBV6-6 - CASSYVQGNIEQFF TGTGCCAGCAGTTACGTCCAAGGGAACATTGAGCAGTTCTTC
TRBJ2-5 - TRBV6-2/TRBV6-3 - CASNHRGRRRTQYF TGTGCCAGCAACCATCGCGGCCGGCGCAGGACCCAGTACTTC
TRBJ2-2 TRBD2 TRBV10-2 - CASSDRGLAENTGELFF TGCGCCAGCAGTGACCGAGGACTAGCGGAAAACACCGGGGAGCTGTTTTTT
TRBJ1-4 - TRBV28 many CASRTGTGKLFF TGTGCCAGCAGGACCGGGACGGGAAAACTGTTTTTT
TRBJ1-4 TRBD1 TRBV20-1 few CSARAGQGIWEKLFF TGCAGTGCTAGGGCCGGACAGGGTATATGGGAAAAACTGTTTTTT
TRBJ1-5 TRBD1 TRBV11-3 - CASSYGVRTGTDNQPQHF TGTGCCAGCAGCTACGGGGTACGAACAGGGACAGACAATCAGCCCCAGCATTTT
TRBJ1-4 TRBD1 TRBV28 many CASSPDRANEKLFF TGTGCCAGCAGTCCGGACAGGGCCAATGAAAAACTGTTTTTT
TRBJ2-1 - TRBV3-1 - CASSQGRANNEQFF TGTGCCAGCAGCCAAGGGCGGGCCAACAATGAGCAGTTCTTC
TRBJ2-3 - TRBV18 many CASSPDGAGTQYF TGTGCCAGCTCACCGGACGGCGCGGGTACGCAGTATTTT
TRBJ2-5 - TRBV3-1 many CASRSYGETQYF TGTGCCAGCAGGAGCTACGGGGAGACCCAGTACTTC
TRBJ1-2 - TRBV7-9 few CATWDRLGGYTF TGTGCCACCTGGGACCGCCTCGGAGGCTACACCTTC